This is a list of T cell receptor beta chains from one sample in a study of long-term antiretroviral therapy in people with HIV. TCRdb's table, derived via immunoSEQ multiplex PCR, lists solely in-frame clones and lacks some. The sample holds about 24,000 clones; roughly 94% are singletons and the top ten take 2% to 2.5%. The input for sequencing was unsorted PBMCs, taken roughly 5 years after starting antiretroviral therapy. The source is a woman in her fifties or sixties with HIV. CDR3s include the opening cysteine and the closing phenylalanine or tryptophan. The D gene is left open where the match is weak. Expanded clones get a size class; other rows say once, few or many, or leave the size out.

NA TRBJ1-2 TRBD1 TRBV6-5 CASSYSGQVVGYTF TGTGCCAGCAGTTACTCAGGACAGGTTGTAGGCTACACCTTC
NA TRBJ2-2 NA TRBV9 CASSVWGGNTGELFF TGTGCCAGCAGCGTGTGGGGCGGGAACACCGGGGAGCTGTTTTTT
NA TRBJ2-7 TRBD1 TRBV28 CASSLSRTGGYEQYF TGTGCCAGCAGTTTGTCTAGGACAGGTGGCTACGAGCAGTACTTC
NA TRBJ2-2 NA TRBV7-9 CASSFGSGANTGELFF TGTGCCAGCAGCTTCGGTTCCGGGGCGAACACCGGGGAGCTGTTTTTT
NA TRBJ1-4 TRBD1 TRBV7-9 CATLGQTNRGNEKLFF TGTGCCACCTTGGGACAGACTAATCGCGGTAATGAAAAACTGTTTTTT
NA TRBJ1-2 NA TRBV6-1 CASSDRARLEYSYTF TGTGCCAGCAGTGATAGGGCCAGGCTGGAATATAGCTACACCTTC
NA TRBJ1-1 NA TRBV19 CASRYRDGRVEAFF TGTGCCAGTCGCTACCGGGACGGAAGAGTTGAAGCTTTCTTT
NA TRBJ2-7 TRBD2 TRBV6-5 CASSLSGVSSYEQYF TGTGCCAGCAGCCTCAGCGGGGTAAGCTCCTACGAGCAGTACTTC
once TRBJ1-1 TRBD1 TRBV6-5 CASSYLAGGSAAFF TGTGCCAGCAGTTACCTGGCAGGGGGAAGTGCGGCTTTCTTT
NA TRBJ1-4 NA TRBV5-6 CASSVWTQDNEKLFF TGTGCCAGCAGCGTTTGGACACAAGATAATGAAAAACTGTTTTTT
NA TRBJ2-6 NA TRBV5-1 CASSPSVAGANVLTF TGCGCCAGCAGCCCCTCAGTGGCCGGGGCCAACGTCCTGACTTTC
NA TRBJ1-2 NA TRBV29-1 CSVARGRAMDYGYTF TGCAGCGTTGCCCGGGGCAGGGCGATGGACTATGGCTACACCTTC
NA TRBJ1-1 NA TRBV25-1 CASRGRMGLNTEAFF TGTGCCAGCAGGGGCAGGATGGGTCTAAACACTGAAGCTTTCTTT
NA TRBJ2-1 TRBD1 TRBV5-4 CASSLRPGTGEANEQFF TGTGCCAGCAGCTTGCGTCCCGGGACAGGGGAGGCCAATGAGCAGTTCTTC
NA TRBJ1-5 NA TRBV7-8 CASSPQTDSNQPQHF TGTGCCAGCAGCCCTCAGACAGATAGCAATCAGCCCCAGCATTTT
NA TRBJ2-5 TRBD2 TRBV5-5 CASSLVDASGSAETQYF TGTGCCAGCAGCTTGGTGGACGCTAGCGGGAGTGCAGAGACCCAGTACTTC
NA TRBJ2-2 TRBD2 TRBV4-2 CASSPGTSGGILTGELFF TGTGCCAGCAGCCCCGGGACTAGCGGGGGGATACTAACCGGGGAGCTGTTTTTT
NA TRBJ2-3 TRBD2 TRBV28 CASSPLGGAGAQPTDTQYF TGTGCCAGCAGTCCCCTGGGGGGAGCGGGGGCGCAGCCCACAGATACGCAGTATTTT
NA TRBJ2-3 NA TRBV5-4 CASSLEWWEDDTDTQYF TGTGCCAGCAGCTTGGAATGGTGGGAGGACGACACAGATACGCAGTATTTT
NA TRBJ1-2 NA TRBV28 CASSTPGAVYNYGYTF TGTGCCAGCAGTACCCCGGGGGCAGTCTACAACTATGGCTACACCTTC
NA TRBJ2-2 TRBD1 TRBV19 CASSHYRGAQAGELFF TGTGCCAGTAGCCACTACAGGGGAGCCCAAGCCGGGGAGCTGTTTTTT
NA TRBJ2-7 TRBD2 TRBV4-1 CASKWRECRYEQYF TGCGCCAGCAAATGGCGGGAGTGTCGCTACGAGCAGTACTTC
NA TRBJ2-1 TRBD2 TRBV5-1 CASSSDGLAGGEQFF TGCGCCAGCAGCTCGGACGGACTAGCGGGTGGTGAGCAGTTCTTC
NA TRBJ2-3 TRBD2 TRBV19 CASSPRSGIKDTQYF TGTGCCAGTAGTCCTCGGAGCGGGATTAAAGATACGCAGTATTTT
NA TRBJ2-2 NA TRBV4-1 CASSQGAFTGELFF TGCGCCAGCAGCCAAGGGGCCTTCACCGGGGAGCTGTTTTTT
NA TRBJ2-1 TRBD2 TRBV4-3 CASSQDPSGYNEQFF TGCGCCAGCAGCCAAGATCCTAGCGGATACAATGAGCAGTTCTTC
NA TRBJ2-7 TRBD1 TRBV10-3 CAISGDSYYEQYF TGTGCCATCAGTGGGGACAGTTACTACGAGCAGTACTTC
NA TRBJ2-2 NA TRBV28 CASKEFTGELFF TGTGCCAGCAAAGAGTTCACCGGGGAGCTGTTTTTT
NA TRBJ1-1 NA TRBV12-1 CASSFRQGGGTEAFF TGTGCCAGCAGCTTTAGACAGGGAGGGGGCACTGAAGCTTTCTTT
once TRBJ2-7 TRBD1 TRBV6-5 CASSWGQGGYEQYF TGTGCCAGCAGTTGGGGACAGGGTGGGTACGAGCAGTACTTC
NA TRBJ1-5 NA TRBV28 CASSLIAGSNQPQHF TGTGCCAGCAGTTTAATCGCAGGGAGCAATCAGCCCCAGCATTTT
few TRBJ1-2 NA TRBV6-1 CASSEFSYGYTF TGTGCCAGCAGTGAATTCAGCTATGGCTACACCTTC
NA TRBJ2-7 TRBD2 TRBV6-5 CASSHSGRYEQYF TGTGCCAGCAGCCACAGCGGGAGGTACGAGCAGTACTTC
NA TRBJ1-4 NA TRBV27 CASSLGTPGEKLFF TGTGCCAGCAGTTTAGGCACGCCGGGTGAAAAACTGTTTTTT
NA TRBJ2-7 NA TRBV10-2 CASSGAGSTGEQYF TGCGCCAGCAGCGGGGCAGGTTCAACAGGGGAGCAGTACTTC
NA TRBJ2-2 NA TRBV5-1 CASSLVGGTGELFF TGCGCCAGCAGCTTGGTTGGGGGAACCGGGGAGCTGTTTTTT